The 11 T cell receptor beta chains given below trace back to one sample, sequenced in a study of blood T cell repertoires in COVID-19. TCRdb keeps only in-frame clones here, not all; method: immunoSEQ multiplex PCR. The sample records about 240,000 clones, 65% to 90% being singletons. Sample: peripheral blood. Receptors originate from a man aged 50 or older with COVID-19, enrolled during active disease.

The V gene is TRBV10-3, the J gene TRBJ1-2; 10 nucleotides agree with TRBD1. Germline CDR1 ENHRY, CDR2 SYGVKD. CDR3 length: 16 amino acids. Trimming at V came to 5 bases and at J to 4 bases, leaving 10 bases not matched to a gene. The CDR3 bases are TGTGCCATCAGTACAAACTCCGGGACAGGGGCCTATGGCTACACCTTC. It yields the protein CAISTNSGTGAYGYTF.

This clone was found a few times. The chain has TRBV24-1 and TRBJ2-2, with a weak D call TRBD1 (6 bases). The V and J ends lost 4 bases and 1 base respectively, with 9 bases between them. Germline loops: CDR1 KGHDR, CDR2 SFDVKD. The CDR3 is 15 amino acids. The CDR3: CATSDSDRNTGELFF. The DNA for the CDR3 is TGTGCCACCAGTGACTCGGACAGGAACACCGGGGAGCTGTTTTTT.

The rearrangement joins TRBV3-1 (or the pseudogene TRBV3-2) to TRBJ1-6; tentatively, D is TRBD1 (6 bases). There are 14 residues in the CDR3. V lost 2 bases and J 7 bases, leaving 9 bases between the germline ends. Germline CDR1 LGHDT, CDR2 YNNKEL (reference sequence). This CDR3 reads CASSQNRENSPLHF. CDR3 DNA sequence: TGTGCCAGCAGCCAAAACAGGGAAAATTCACCCCTCCACTTT.

The gene calls are TRBV24-1 and TRBJ2-7, with a possible D match to TRBD1 (6 bases). Germline V CDR1 and CDR2: KGHDR, SFDVKD. The CDR3 runs to 14 residues. Trimming shortened V by 3 bases and J by 6 bases, and 14 bases separated the two germline ends. CDR3 amino acids: CATSDVNRVGEQYF. CDR3 nucleotide sequence: TGTGCCACCAGTGATGTAAACAGGGTTGGCGAGCAGTACTTC.

This clone was seen more than once but under ten times. V gene TRBV2 combines with J gene TRBJ2-1; 8 nucleotides align to TRBD2. The CDR3 spans 14 residues. Per germline, CDR1 SNHLY and CDR2 FYNNEI. V was clipped by 7 bases and J by 7 bases; unmatched bases: 9. CDR3: CASIRGGRGNEQFF. The DNA of the CDR3 is TGTGCCAGCATCCGGGGGGGCCGGGGGAATGAGCAGTTCTTC.

This clone was observed a single time. This chain links TRBV19 with TRBJ2-7; the D is unclear. Germline loops: CDR1 LNHDA, CDR2 SQIVND (reference sequence). Trimming removed 4 bases at V and 2 bases at J, with 12 bases between. This CDR3 is built from 14 residues. The CDR3: CASSRFGVTYEQYF. In nucleotides, the CDR3 is TGTGCCAGTAGTAGGTTTGGAGTAACCTACGAGCAGTACTTC. Full variable domain (remainder filled in from reference TRBV19 and TRBJ2-7): DGGITQSPKYLFRKEGQNVTLSCEQNLNHDAMYWYRQDPGQGLRLIYYSQIVNDFQKGDIAEGYSVSREKKESFPLTVTSAQKNPTAFYLCASSRFGVTYEQYFGPGTRLTVT.

This chain connects TRBV7-9 to TRBJ2-7, with TRBD1 matching 9 bases. CDR1 is SEHNR, CDR2 FQNEAQ, per germline (reference sequence). This CDR3 is 16 amino acids long. V shed 5 bases and J 1 base; nucleotides not matched to a gene: 9. CDR3 amino acids: CASSGPGQGMSYEQYF. The CDR3 DNA sequence: TGTGCCAGCAGCGGCCCCGGACAGGGGATGTCCTACGAGCAGTACTTC.

The genes are TRBV7-9 and TRBJ2-1, with 7 bases lining up with TRBD2. V was pared by 5 bases and J by 1 base, with 5 bases of the junction left unmatched. This CDR3 has 15 residues. CDR1 SEHNR and CDR2 FQNEAQ come from the germline V gene (reference sequence). CDR3 nucleotides: TGTGCCAGCAGCAAGGGGAGGGTATCCTACAATGAGCAGTTCTTC. Translated, it gives CASSKGRVSYNEQFF.

The chain recombines TRBV19 with TRBJ1-5; no reliable D call. The V and J ends lost 3 bases and 0 bases respectively, with 12 bases between them. The V gene's germline CDR1 is LNHDA and CDR2 SQIVND (reference sequence). The CDR3 runs to 16 residues. The CDR3: CASSMTADHSNQPQHF. The CDR3 coding sequence is TGTGCCAGTAGTATGACGGCGGATCATAGCAATCAGCCCCAGCATTTT.

J is TRBJ2-3 and V is TRBV4-1, with 7 bases that match TRBD2. CDR3 length equals 17 residues. The germline CDR1 and CDR2 sequences are MGHRA and YSYEKL. Germline trimming cut 1 base from V and 3 bases from J; bases unmatched to any gene: 10. Here the CDR3 DNA reads TGCGCCAGCAGCCAAGCTCTCTCACTAGCGATGACAGATACGCAGTATTTT. This encodes CASSQALSLAMTDTQYF.

The chain uses TRBV4-2 and TRBJ2-5; D call uncertain. Germline CDR1 LGHNA, CDR2 YNFKEQ. The CDR3 length is 15 residues. V was shortened by 0 bases and J by 5 bases, with 13 bases between the two germline ends. The CDR3 coding sequence is TGTGCCAGCAGCCAAGAGGCCCGTCGTTGGGAGACCCAGTACTTC. It encodes CASSQEARRWETQYF.